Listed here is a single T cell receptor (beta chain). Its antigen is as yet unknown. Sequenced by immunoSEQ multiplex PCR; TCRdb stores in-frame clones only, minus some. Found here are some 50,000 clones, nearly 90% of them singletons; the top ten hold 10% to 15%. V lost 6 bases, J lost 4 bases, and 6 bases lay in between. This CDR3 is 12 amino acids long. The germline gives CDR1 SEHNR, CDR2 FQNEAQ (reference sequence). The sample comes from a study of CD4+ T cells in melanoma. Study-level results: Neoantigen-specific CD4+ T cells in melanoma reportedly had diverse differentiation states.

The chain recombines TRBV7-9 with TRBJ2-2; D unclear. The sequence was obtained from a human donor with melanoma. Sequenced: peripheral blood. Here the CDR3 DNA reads TGTGCCAGCAGATACAGCACCGGGGAGCTGTTTTTT. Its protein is CASRYSTGELFF.